This entry concerns a single T cell receptor beta chain. These data are taken from a study of T cell responses to AZD1222 COVID-19 vaccine. Method: immunoSEQ multiplex PCR; TCRdb's copy keeps in-frame clones and lacks some. The sample records about 130,000 clones, 80% to 90% being singletons. This CDR3 region has 14 residues. Trimming took 2 bases from V and 1 from J, leaving 9 bases between them. Germline CDR1 and CDR2: WSHSY and SAAADI. The sequence was obtained from an adult in good health. Sequences were derived from peripheral blood, sampled on day 0 of AZD1222 vaccination. The rearrangement uses TRBV10-2 and TRBJ2-7; D possibly uses TRBD1 or TRBD2 (5 bases each). CDR3 nucleotides: TGCGCCAGCAGTGAGACTAGGGGATCCTACGAGCAGTACTTC. It encodes CASSETRGSYEQYF.